These 25 T cell receptor beta chains were sequenced from one sample in a study of T cells after yellow fever vaccination. TCRdb ran MiXCR on the 5' RACE reads and lists one entry per CDR3 protein. The sample shows some 500,000 distinct CDR3 sequences, approximately 12% of them seen only once. This material consisted of PBMCs, taken on the day of the yellow fever booster vaccination. The source is a man aged 25-40 years who received the YFV17D yellow fever vaccine.

The chain uses TRBV20-1 and TRBJ1-5; 8 bases agree with TRBD1. V lost 5 bases, J lost 6 bases, and 9 bases stayed unmatched. The germline CDR1 and CDR2 sequences are DFQATT and SNEGSKA (reference sequence). This CDR3 comprises 14 residues. The chain's CDR3 is CSALGTGITQPQHF. As DNA, the CDR3 is TGCAGTGCTCTCGGGACAGGAATTACTCAGCCCCAGCATTTT.

This clonotype was detected a few times. The CDR3 DNA reads as TGCAGTGCCTTCCGGACTAGCGGGAGGGGTCCATACAATGAGCAGTTCTTC. It encodes CSAFRTSGRGPYNEQFF. V and J are TRBV20-1 and TRBJ2-1; 15 bases are a match to TRBD2. V shed 6 bases, J shed 4 bases, and the junction held 10 bases outside the gene matches. Germline V lookup: CDR1 DFQATT, CDR2 SNEGSKA (reference sequence). The CDR3 totals 17 residues.

The sample holds many counts of this clonotype. J is TRBJ1-5 and V is TRBV5-1; D is ambiguous. Deletions cut 4 bases from V and 0 bases from J, with 8 bases between. Germline CDR1 and CDR2: SGHRS and YFSETQ. The CDR3 loop spans 14 amino acids. This CDR3 is CASSPGGSNQPQHF. For the CDR3, the DNA is TGCGCCAGCAGCCCGGGAGGTAGCAATCAGCCCCAGCATTTT.

The chain has TRBV7-6 and TRBJ2-2, with 7 bases matching TRBD2. The ends lost 0 bases at V and 1 base at J; junction bases unmatched: 8. This CDR3 contains 18 residues. CDR1 is SGHVS, CDR2 FNYEAQ, per germline. This CDR3 reads CASSLAVGLAENTGELFF. The CDR3 region has the DNA TGTGCCAGCAGCTTAGCGGTTGGGCTAGCGGAGAACACCGGGGAGCTGTTTTTT.

This clonotype was counted between two and nine times. The CDR3 is CSASSHELAGQYNEQFF. CDR3 nucleotide sequence: TGCAGTGCTAGTTCCCACGAACTAGCGGGGCAGTACAATGAGCAGTTCTTC. The rearrangement joins TRBV20-1 to TRBJ2-1, with 10 bases matching TRBD2. Trimming at V came to 3 bases and at J to 4 bases, leaving 12 bases not matched to a gene. There are 17 residues in the CDR3. Germline V gene data show CDR1 as DFQATT and CDR2 as SNEGSKA (reference sequence).

The CDR3 region has the DNA TGCGCCAGCAGCCTGACGACAGGCACCGGGGAGCTGTTTTTT. Its protein is CASSLTTGTGELFF. The chain is built from TRBV5-1 and TRBJ2-2; a possible D gene is TRBD1 (6 bases). Trimming removed 4 bases at V and 4 bases at J, with 11 bases between. This CDR3 has 14 residues. Germline V lookup: CDR1 SGHRS, CDR2 YFSETQ.

This clonotype has only a few counts. The chain carries TRBV6-5 and TRBJ2-5; D remains unclear. The germline gives CDR1 MNHEY, CDR2 SVGAGI. Trimming shortened V by 0 bases and J by 2 bases, and 10 bases separated the two germline ends. CDR3 length: 15 residues. The CDR3 reads CASSYSNIQQETQYF. CDR3 DNA sequence: TGTGCCAGCAGTTACTCAAATATACAGCAAGAGACCCAGTACTTC.

The chain employs TRBV7-2 and TRBJ2-5, with TRBD1 identical over 7 bases. The CDR3 has 16 residues. Germline V gene lookup returns CDR1 SGHTA and CDR2 FQGNSA. Unmatched junction bases numbered 9, after V lost 2 bases and J lost 3 bases. The CDR3 DNA follows: TGTGCCAGCAGCTTATTTTCCGGGACAGTTAAAGAGACCCAGTACTTC. The encoded protein is CASSLFSGTVKETQYF.

This clonotype was detected only a few times. The chain carries TRBV5-1 and TRBJ1-2, with D unclear. The CDR3 runs to 15 residues. Germline V gene sequence: CDR1 SGHRS, CDR2 YFSETQ. The V end lost 4 bases, the J end lost 2 bases, and 15 bases lay between the germline ends. CDR3 nucleotides: TGCGCCAGCAGCCGCGAAACCGGGAACAACTATGGCTACACCTTC. Its translation is CASSRETGNNYGYTF.

This clonotype came up a few times. This chain joins TRBV29-1 and TRBJ1-1, with 7 bases matching TRBD1. The ends lost 6 bases at V and 0 bases at J; junction bases unmatched: 4. The CDR3 has 13 residues. CDR1 and CDR2 (germline): SQVTM, ANQGSEA. The CDR3 DNA reads as TGCAGCGTCAATGGACAGGTGAACACTGAAGCTTTCTTT. Translated: CSVNGQVNTEAFF.

This clonotype showed up just a few times. This rearrangement joins TRBV5-4 to TRBJ2-7; 12 positions match TRBD2. In germline, CDR1 is SGHNT, CDR2 YYREEE (reference sequence). V gave up 4 bases and J gave up 7 bases; unmatched junction bases: 9. CDR3 length: 15 amino acids. CDR3 sequence: CASSPGTSGRREQYF. The CDR3 DNA follows: TGTGCCAGCAGCCCGGGGACTAGCGGGCGAAGGGAGCAGTACTTC.

The V call is TRBV28, the J call TRBJ2-7; the D gene is possibly TRBD1 (5 bases). Trimming left V 7 bases short and J 3 bases short, with 19 bases between. The germline V gene has CDR1 MDHEN and CDR2 SYDVKM. This CDR3 is built from 15 residues. CDR3 region: CASTTQGLSLYEQYF. CDR3 in DNA: TGTGCCAGCACAACCCAGGGTCTCTCTCTCTACGAGCAGTACTTC.

V is TRBV7-2 and J is TRBJ1-4; 11 bases are shared with TRBD1. Per germline, CDR1 SGHTA and CDR2 FQGNSA. The V and J ends lost 5 bases and 7 bases, in that order; junction bases with no gene match: 6. The CDR3 length is 15 residues. The CDR3 DNA reads TGTGCCAGCAGCACCGGGACAGGGGGTGTTGAAAAACTGTTTTTT. It encodes CASSTGTGGVEKLFF.

There are a few counts of this clonotype. This chain joins TRBV21-1 and TRBJ2-3; the DNA was not compared with TRBD2, the D call given in the table. TRBV21-1 counts as a pseudogene. This CDR3 has 21 residues. The CDR3 spells CASSKKESGTSGLFSTDTQYF. For the CDR3, the DNA is TGTGCCAGCAGCAAAAAAGAAAGTGGGACTAGCGGTCTGTTTAGCACAGATACGCAGTATTTT.

This clonotype was seen more than once but under ten times. The chain couples TRBV15 to TRBJ2-5; TRBD2 matches 8 bases. The V and J ends lost 5 bases and 4 bases, in that order; junction bases with no gene match: 9. Per the germline V gene, CDR1 is LNHNV and CDR2 is YYDKDF (reference sequence). The CDR3 extends over 15 amino acids. The CDR3 is CATSEELAGSETQYF. The CDR3 DNA sequence: TGTGCCACCAGCGAAGAGCTAGCGGGCTCAGAGACCCAGTACTTC.

The table lists this clonotype with a few counts. Here the CDR3 reads CASSPPAYGYSYEQYF. For the CDR3, the DNA is TGTGCCAGCTCACCACCGGCATACGGATACTCCTACGAGCAGTACTTC. The chain has TRBV18 and TRBJ2-7; D gene uncertain. This CDR3 has 16 amino acids. CDR1 and CDR2 (germline): KGHSH, LQKENI. The V end was cut by 0 bases, the J end by 0 bases, with 12 bases between.

This clonotype was detected ten times or more. This chain joins TRBV29-1 and TRBJ1-2; TRBD1 might be the D (6 bases). With 5 bases removed from V and 0 bases from J, the gap between germline ends came to 10 bases. Germline lookup yields CDR1 SQVTM and CDR2 ANQGSEA. The CDR3 extends over 13 amino acids. The CDR3 protein is CSVHREANYGYTF. CDR3 nucleotides: TGCAGCGTTCACAGGGAGGCTAACTATGGCTACACCTTC.

A few counts support this clonotype. This sequence joins TRBV7-2 and TRBJ1-4; D is undetermined. Trimming stripped 5 bases from V and 0 bases from J, with 10 bases between. This CDR3 contains 15 residues. In germline, CDR1 is SGHTA, CDR2 FQGNSA. The chain's CDR3 is CASSPSVATNEKLFF. For the CDR3, the DNA is TGTGCCAGCAGCCCTTCGGTCGCAACTAATGAAAAACTGTTTTTT.

V usage is TRBV10-2 and J usage is TRBJ2-4, with D possibly being TRBD2 (5 bases). CDR1 and CDR2 from the germline V gene are WSHSY and SAAADI. The CDR3 contains 12 residues. V was cut by 6 bases and J by 7 bases, with 10 bases left in between. CDR3: CASRDWENIQYF. The CDR3 DNA is TGCGCCAGCAGAGACTGGGAGAACATTCAGTACTTC.

The gene calls are TRBV19 and TRBJ2-3; 7 bases line up with TRBD1. The junction had 10 bases not matched to a gene; V was cut back by 5 bases and J by 2 bases. Germline V gives CDR1 LNHDA, CDR2 SQIVND (reference sequence). The CDR3 covers 16 residues. In DNA, the CDR3 is TGTGCCAGTAGTCCGGATATACAGGGGTACACAGATACGCAGTATTTT. This gives the protein CASSPDIQGYTDTQYF. Filled out from reference TRBV19 and TRBJ2-3, the complete variable domain reads DGGITQSPKYLFRKEGQNVTLSCEQNLNHDAMYWYRQDPGQGLRLIYYSQIVNDFQKGDIAEGYSVSREKKESFPLTVTSAQKNPTAFYLCASSPDIQGYTDTQYFGPGTRLTVL.

This clonotype was recorded a few times. The chain links TRBV15 to TRBJ2-1; unclear D gene. Germline V CDR1 and CDR2: LNHNV, YYDKDF (reference sequence). There are 11 residues in the CDR3. Trimming took off 1 base at V and 7 bases at J, with 2 bases between the two ends. The CDR3 DNA sequence: TGTGCCACCAGCAGAGGTAATGAGCAGTTCTTC. Its protein product is CATSRGNEQFF.

The chain couples TRBV20-1 to TRBJ2-1; a weak D match, TRBD2 (6 bases). CDR3 length: 15 residues. Trimming shortened V by 5 bases and J by 2 bases, and 16 bases separated the two germline ends. Germline CDR1 and CDR2: DFQATT and SNEGSKA (reference sequence). The CDR3 coding sequence is TGCAGTGCTTCTAGAGCGGGTCTCGCCTACAATGAGCAGTTCTTC. This gives the protein CSASRAGLAYNEQFF.

CDR3 sequence reads: CASSSIAKNIQYF. CDR3 DNA: TGTGCCAGCAGCTCGATAGCCAAAAACATTCAGTACTTC. The chain employs TRBV7-6 and TRBJ2-4; D ambiguous. Per germline, CDR1 SGHVS and CDR2 FNYEAQ. The CDR3 totals 13 residues. With 4 bases removed from V and 0 bases from J, the gap between germline ends came to 4 bases.

The table lists this clonotype with a few counts. One end of the junction fails to match germline, which may point to a read error. The rearrangement links TRBV20-1 to TRBJ2-1; 7 bases line up with TRBD2. Germline CDR1 DFQATT, CDR2 SNEGSKA (reference sequence). This CDR3 comprises 15 residues. The CDR3 region is CSARDSGAGPPHPLF. The CDR3 bases are TGCAGTGCTAGAGATTCAGGAGCGGGGCCTCCCCACCCCCTCTTC.

This clonotype was seen more than once but under ten times. The V and J genes are TRBV7-2 and TRBJ2-5, with D maybe TRBD1 (5 bases). With 3 bases removed from V and 6 bases from J, the gap between germline ends came to 11 bases. The CDR3 contains 13 residues. Per the germline V gene, CDR1 is SGHTA and CDR2 is FQGNSA. In DNA, the CDR3 is TGTGCCAGCAGCTTGACAGTAGTGCAGACCCAGTACTTC. The encoded protein is CASSLTVVQTQYF. The full variable domain, in which reference TRBV7-2 and TRBJ2-5 provide the parts outside the CDR3, is GAGVSQSPSNKVTEKGKDVELRCDPISGHTALYWYRQSLGQGLEFLIYFQGNSAPDKSGLPSDRFSAERTGGSVSTLTIQRTQQEDSAVYLCASSLTVVQTQYFGPGTRLLVL.